These 22 T cell receptor beta chains came from one sample sequenced in a study of T cell responses to AZD1222 COVID-19 vaccine. Sequencing used immunoSEQ multiplex PCR; TCRdb keeps in-frame clones, though not all of them. The repertoire holds some 200,000 clones, with roughly 93% as singletons. Sequenced material: peripheral blood, taken on day 0 of AZD1222 vaccination. These receptors were taken from an adult in good health.

This chain connects TRBV20-1 to TRBJ1-3, with 7 bases that match TRBD1. Trimming cost V 3 bases and J 3 bases; bases outside gene matches: 5. The CDR3 consists of 14 residues. Germline V gene sequence: CDR1 DFQATT, CDR2 SNEGSKA (reference sequence). The CDR3 here is CSASEGAVGNTIYF. Written as DNA, the CDR3 is TGCAGTGCTAGTGAGGGGGCAGTTGGAAACACCATATATTTT.

The chain carries TRBV5-1 and TRBJ2-7; weak D call: TRBD2 (6 bases). V was clipped by 3 bases and J by 3 bases, with 25 bases between them. The CDR3 extends over 18 amino acids. Germline CDR1 reads SGHRS; CDR2 reads YFSETQ. CDR3 DNA sequence: TGCGCCAGCAGCTGGCCCCGGACGGGAGTAGGGGCCCTCTACGAGCAGTACTTC. This sequence encodes CASSWPRTGVGALYEQYF.

The chain employs TRBV18 and TRBJ1-6, with a weak D call TRBD1 (6 bases). Germline-derived CDR1 and CDR2 are KGHSH and LQKENI. V lost 5 bases and J lost 11, with 19 bases in between. This CDR3 comprises 15 residues. The CDR3 reads CASSDPDRPWAPLHF. The DNA of the CDR3 is TGTGCCAGCTCAGACCCCGACAGGCCGTGGGCACCCCTCCACTTT.

J is TRBJ1-1 and V is TRBV7-9; D ambiguous. This CDR3 comprises 15 residues. V gave up 2 bases and J gave up 1 base, with 11 bases separating them. Germline CDR1 is SEHNR and CDR2 is FQNEAQ (reference sequence). The CDR3 protein is CASSLSRAGNTEAFF. The CDR3 region has the DNA TGTGCCAGCAGCTTATCCCGGGCCGGGAACACTGAAGCTTTCTTT.

The chain has TRBV7-9 and TRBJ1-3; tentative D call: TRBD1 (5 bases). Germline V CDR1 and CDR2: SEHNR, FQNEAQ (reference sequence). Between the trimmed V and J ends, which lost 4 bases and 6 bases, there was a span of 13 bases. The CDR3 is made up of 14 amino acids. CDR3 nucleotide sequence: TGTGCCAGCAGCTCTACTTCGGGGGAAAACACCATATATTTT. Protein product: CASSSTSGENTIYF.

V and J are TRBV7-2 and TRBJ1-6, with D possibly matching TRBD1 (6 bases). Germline assignment: CDR1 SGHTA and CDR2 FQGNSA. The CDR3 totals 16 residues. V shed 2 bases and J shed 5 bases, with 13 bases lying between them. This CDR3 is CASSLSRGGDNSPLHF. CDR3 coding DNA: TGTGCCAGCAGCTTATCACGGGGGGGCGATAATTCACCCCTCCACTTT.

CDR3 sequence reads: CASSDLDSLNQPQHF. The DNA of the CDR3 is TGTGCCAGCAGTGACCTGGACAGCCTTAATCAGCCCCAGCATTTT. The chain carries TRBV6-2 or TRBV6-3 and TRBJ1-5, with D perhaps TRBD1 (6 bases). Germline V gene sequence: CDR1 MNHEY, CDR2 SVGEGT. V was shortened by 5 bases and J by 4 bases, with 15 bases between the two germline ends. The CDR3 runs 15 residues.

The rearrangement joins TRBV6-2 or TRBV6-3 to TRBJ1-2; no clear D. Trimming shortened V by 6 bases and J by 6 bases, and 20 bases separated the two germline ends. In germline, CDR1 is MNHEY, CDR2 SVGEGT. This CDR3 contains 15 residues. The CDR3 nucleotides are TGTGCCAGCAGCCCTAAGGACGGATTTGCGGATGGCTACACCTTC. As protein: CASSPKDGFADGYTF.

The gene calls are TRBV7-2 and TRBJ1-6; D not certain. Trimming took 1 base from V and 7 from J, leaving 8 bases between them. Looked up from germline, CDR1 is SGHTA and CDR2 is FQGNSA. The CDR3 totals 14 residues. The CDR3 DNA reads as TGTGCCAGCAGCTTAGGGAAATCGAATTCACCCCTCCACTTT. Protein sequence: CASSLGKSNSPLHF.

The chain uses TRBV15 and TRBJ1-5; D might be TRBD1 (6 bases). The CDR3 is 17 residues long. Trimming stripped 0 bases from V and 9 bases from J, with 21 bases between. CDR1 LNHNV and CDR2 YYDKDF come from the germline V gene (reference sequence). CDR3 in amino acids: CATSRDRMGAASTPQHF. The CDR3 DNA sequence: TGTGCCACCAGCAGAGATAGAATGGGGGCAGCCTCTACGCCCCAGCATTTT.

The gene calls are TRBV23-1 and TRBJ2-7; D is possibly TRBD1 (6 bases). TRBV23-1 is noted as an ORF with a role that remains uncertain. V gave up 2 bases and J gave up 2 bases, with 28 bases separating them. The CDR3 spans 20 residues. The CDR3 coding sequence is TGCGCCAGCAGTCAAACCCGAGCACAGGGAAGATTAAGGAGGACCTACGAGCAGTACTTC. Translated: CASSQTRAQGRLRRTYEQYF.

The V call is TRBV19, the J call TRBJ1-6, with a tentative D call TRBD1 (5 bases). The germline V and J ends were trimmed by 3 bases and 7 bases, with 13 bases remaining between them. The CDR3 length is 15 residues. Germline CDR1 and CDR2: LNHDA and SQIVND (reference sequence). CDR3 loop: CASSIRGTKNSPLHF. The CDR3 nucleotides are TGTGCCAGTAGTATCCGCGGGACGAAAAATTCACCCCTCCACTTT.

This chain joins TRBV13 and TRBJ1-2; D is ambiguous. The V end lost 1 base, the J end lost 6 bases, and 15 bases lay between the germline ends. The CDR3 contains 15 residues. The V gene's germline CDR1 is PRHDT and CDR2 FYEKMQ (reference sequence). The CDR3 DNA sequence: TGTGCCAGCAGCTTAGATTTGGGGTCGGCCGATGGCTACACCTTC. This codes for CASSLDLGSADGYTF.

The CDR3 region is CASDDSMGADTQYF. The CDR3 DNA sequence: TGTGCCAGCGATGACAGTATGGGAGCAGATACGCAGTATTTT. The chain has TRBV2 and TRBJ2-3; D might be TRBD1 or TRBD2, each matching 5 bases. CDR1 and CDR2 from the germline V gene are SNHLY and FYNNEI. V was trimmed by 8 bases and J by 4 bases, leaving 16 bases between them. CDR3 size: 14 residues.

This chain links TRBV11-3 with TRBJ2-2; D remains unclear. Trimming took off 4 bases at V and 7 bases at J, with 10 bases between the two ends. This CDR3 comprises 13 residues. The germline CDR1 and CDR2 sequences are SGHNT and YENEEA. CDR3: CASSSVWGGELFF. CDR3 sequence (DNA): TGTGCCAGCAGCTCTGTCTGGGGCGGGGAGCTGTTTTTT.

This clone was seen just once. The chain employs TRBV5-4 and TRBJ2-7, with unresolved D. With 3 bases removed from V and 0 bases from J, the gap between germline ends came to 10 bases. The CDR3 totals 14 residues. CDR1 and CDR2 from the germline V gene are SGHNT and YYREEE (reference sequence). The CDR3 DNA sequence: TGTGCCAGCAGCTCCGGGTCCACCTCCTACGAGCAGTACTTC. The encoded protein is CASSSGSTSYEQYF.

The J gene is TRBJ2-3, the V gene TRBV10-3, with a possible D match to TRBD2 (5 bases). The CDR3 runs to 15 residues. Germline CDR1 is ENHRY and CDR2 is SYGVKD. Trimming pared 1 base from V and 3 bases from J, leaving 11 bases between. CDR3 sequence: CAISEFDGVTDTQYF. CDR3 bases: TGTGCCATCAGTGAGTTTGACGGGGTGACAGATACGCAGTATTTT.

This chain uses TRBV7-9 with TRBJ2-7; 8 bases are shared with TRBD1. Looked up from germline, CDR1 is SEHNR and CDR2 is FQNEAQ (reference sequence). J was trimmed by 0 bases and V by 4 bases; bases with no gene match: 8. The CDR3 consists of 16 residues. CDR3 region: CASSSWTGRSSYEQYF. The CDR3 DNA is TGTGCCAGCAGCTCCTGGACAGGGAGGAGCTCCTACGAGCAGTACTTC.

The rearrangement links TRBV3-1 (or the pseudogene TRBV3-2) to TRBJ2-7; D may be TRBD2 (6 bases). Germline V CDR1 and CDR2: LGHDT, YNNKEL (reference sequence). The CDR3 is made up of 13 amino acids. V shed 4 bases and J shed 6 bases, with 13 bases lying between them. CDR3 sequence (DNA): TGTGCCAGCAGCCCGACGGGGGAGCGCGAGCAGTACTTC. Translating it yields CASSPTGEREQYF.

This chain uses TRBV4-2 with TRBJ1-2; no clear D. The CDR3 totals 14 residues. The germline V gene has CDR1 LGHNA and CDR2 YNFKEQ. Trimming removed 0 bases at V and 8 bases at J, with 13 bases between. The CDR3 DNA reads as TGTGCCAGCAGCCAAGATCATGGAACGGGAGGCTACACCTTC. It codes for CASSQDHGTGGYTF.

The V call is TRBV5-5, the J call TRBJ2-2; D not certain. Per the germline V gene, CDR1 is SGHKS and CDR2 is YYEKEE (reference sequence). V gave up 0 bases and J gave up 5 bases, with 8 bases separating them. The CDR3 runs to 14 residues. CDR3 in amino acids: CASSLVGRTGELFF. The CDR3 DNA reads as TGTGCCAGCAGCTTGGTTGGTAGGACCGGGGAGCTGTTTTTT.

V and J are TRBV24-1 and TRBJ2-7, with a tentative D call TRBD1 (5 bases). CDR3 length equals 14 residues. Trimming removed 4 bases from V and 4 bases from J, with 13 bases in between. Germline V gene lookup returns CDR1 KGHDR and CDR2 SFDVKD. The CDR3 region has the DNA TGTGCCACCAGTGAGGGGCCACCTGGGTACGAGCAGTACTTC. Encoded protein: CATSEGPPGYEQYF.